The 6 T cell receptor beta chains reported below all come from one sample, sequenced in a study of chemoradiotherapy in HPV16-positive cancers. TCRdb's copy holds only in-frame clones and misses some; the assay was immunoSEQ multiplex PCR. The sample has 12,000 to 15,000 clones; roughly 90% are singletons. The sample consisted of blood, taken from a patient who underwent chemoradiotherapy. These receptors all stem from a human donor with HPV-associated anogenital cancer.

The genes are TRBV5-1 and TRBJ2-1; TRBD1 might be the D (6 bases). V was trimmed by 7 bases and J by 4 bases, leaving 15 bases between them. The CDR3 sequence is 14 residues long. The germline V gene encodes CDR1 SGHRS and CDR2 YFSETQ. DNA for the CDR3: TGCGCCAGCCAAAAGGACAGTCCTTACAATGAGCAGTTCTTC. Translated: CASQKDSPYNEQFF. Full variable domain (rest looked up from reference TRBV5-1 and TRBJ2-1): KAGVTQTPRYLIKTRGQQVTLSCSPISGHRSVSWYQQTPGQGLQFLFEYFSETQRNKGNFPGRFSGRQFSNSRSEMNVSTLELGDSALYLCASQKDSPYNEQFFGPGTRLTVL.

The chain links TRBV5-1 to TRBJ1-2, with 9 bases identical to TRBD1. Trimming removed 4 bases from V and 4 bases from J; junction bases left unmatched: 5. Germline V CDR1 and CDR2: SGHRS, YFSETQ. This CDR3 spans 14 amino acids. The CDR3 here is CASSPSDRGYGYTF. In nucleotides, the CDR3 is TGCGCCAGCAGCCCCTCGGACAGGGGCTATGGCTACACCTTC.

The chain joins TRBV6-5 to TRBJ2-2, with unresolved D. V was shortened by 10 bases and J by 7 bases, with 13 bases between the two germline ends. The germline gives CDR1 MNHEY, CDR2 SVGAGI. The CDR3 loop spans 12 amino acids. CDR3 in DNA: TGTGCCACCTCGAATATAGGCGGGGAGCTGTTTTTT. The encoded protein is CATSNIGGELFF.

The chain's CDR3 is CASSENRDKPQHF. CDR3 coding DNA: TGTGCCAGCAGTGAAAACAGGGATAAGCCCCAGCATTTT. The V gene is TRBV6-4, the J gene TRBJ1-5; TRBD1 might be the D (6 bases). CDR3 length: 13 residues. V was clipped by 3 bases and J by 8 bases, with 11 bases between them. Germline V lookup: CDR1 MRHNA, CDR2 SNTAGT.

V and J are TRBV9 and TRBJ2-5, with TRBD2 identical over 12 bases. This CDR3 is built from 17 residues. The ends lost 4 bases at V and 4 bases at J; junction bases unmatched: 11. From germline, CDR1 is SGDLS and CDR2 YYNGEE. This chain's CDR3 is CASSPAPLAGGRETQYF. For the CDR3, the DNA is TGTGCCAGCAGCCCCGCTCCCCTAGCGGGGGGGCGAGAGACCCAGTACTTC.

This chain links TRBV7-2 with TRBJ2-6; TRBD1 might be the D (5 bases). Germline V gene sequence: CDR1 SGHTA, CDR2 FQGNSA. With 5 bases removed from V and 1 base from J, the gap between germline ends came to 9 bases. The length of the CDR3 is 15 residues. The CDR3 loop reads CASSIQDSGANVLTF. The CDR3 DNA sequence: TGTGCCAGCAGCATACAGGATTCTGGGGCCAACGTCCTGACTTTC.